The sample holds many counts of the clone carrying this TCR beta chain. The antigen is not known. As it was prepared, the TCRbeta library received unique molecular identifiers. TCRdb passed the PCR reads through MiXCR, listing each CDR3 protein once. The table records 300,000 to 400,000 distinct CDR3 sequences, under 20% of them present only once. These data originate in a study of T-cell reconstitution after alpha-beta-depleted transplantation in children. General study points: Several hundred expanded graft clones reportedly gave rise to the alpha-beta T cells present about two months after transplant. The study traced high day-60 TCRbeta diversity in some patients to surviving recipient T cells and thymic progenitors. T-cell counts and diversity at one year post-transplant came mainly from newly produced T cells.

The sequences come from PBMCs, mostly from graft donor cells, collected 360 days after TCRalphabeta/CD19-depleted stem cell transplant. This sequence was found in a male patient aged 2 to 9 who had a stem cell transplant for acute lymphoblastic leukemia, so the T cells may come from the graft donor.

The CDR3 is CASGRVWNTEAFF. CDR3 DNA sequence: TGTGCCAGCGGACGAGTGTGGAACACTGAAGCTTTCTTT. This chain uses TRBV12-3 or TRBV12-4 with TRBJ1-1; D not resolved. This CDR3 is built from 13 residues. V was cut by 8 bases and J by 1 base, with 11 bases left in between.